The rows below give T cell receptor beta chains drawn from one sample of a study of T cell changes during pregnancy in multiple sclerosis. Only in-frame clones appear in the TCRdb table, and some are missing; sequencing was by immunoSEQ multiplex PCR. The table includes fewer than 90,000 clones, about 93% detected once. The sequences come from peripheral blood, collected in the third trimester of pregnancy. Every receptor here comes from a female donor in good health, enrolled as a control in a pregnancy study. The CDR3 runs from the conserved cysteine through the conserved F or W.

j_gene: TRBJ2-2
v_gene: TRBV6-6
CDR3aa: CASSYLQAANGELFF

j_gene: TRBJ1-1
v_gene: TRBV29-1
CDR3aa: CSARQGGTEAFF

j_gene: TRBJ2-3
v_gene: TRBV5-6
CDR3aa: CASSLAGQGGTDTQYF

j_gene: TRBJ2-7
v_gene: TRBV28
CDR3aa: CASSTGQGPYEQYF

j_gene: TRBJ2-7
v_gene: TRBV28
CDR3aa: CASRVGTGNTYEQYF

j_gene: TRBJ2-7
v_gene: TRBV29-1
CDR3aa: CSVTSGKEQYF

j_gene: TRBJ2-5
v_gene: TRBV27
CDR3aa: CASSLWVAGVETQYF

j_gene: TRBJ2-3
v_gene: TRBV6-5
CDR3aa: CASSRTSDTDTQYF

j_gene: TRBJ1-1
v_gene: TRBV7-8
CDR3aa: CASSLVRGTGMNTEAFF

j_gene: TRBJ1-1
v_gene: TRBV5-6
CDR3aa: CASSGLRNTEAFF

j_gene: TRBJ2-5
v_gene: TRBV5-1
CDR3aa: CASSLAGTTGETQYF

j_gene: TRBJ2-2
v_gene: TRBV6-4
CDR3aa: CASSSSEGELFF

j_gene: TRBJ1-2
v_gene: TRBV6-6
CDR3aa: CASSYSTGSRGYTF

j_gene: TRBJ2-7
v_gene: TRBV14
CDR3aa: CASSQEQAAGPANF

j_gene: TRBJ1-1
v_gene: TRBV27
CDR3aa: CASSPRDRIKIREMNTEAFF

j_gene: TRBJ2-2
v_gene: TRBV18
CDR3aa: CASSPQTTGGTTGELFF

j_gene: TRBJ2-5
v_gene: TRBV19
CDR3aa: CASSIRGGETQYF

j_gene: TRBJ2-6
v_gene: TRBV6-1
CDR3aa: CASSEPPGLFSGANVLTF

j_gene: TRBJ2-1
v_gene: TRBV6-5
CDR3aa: CASSYPASGNKQFF

j_gene: TRBJ2-7
v_gene: TRBV19
CDR3aa: CASSSTRYEQYF

j_gene: TRBJ2-4
v_gene: TRBV15
CDR3aa: CATSRVEHGNIQYF

j_gene: TRBJ1-1
v_gene: TRBV5-1
CDR3aa: CASSFGGPGNTEAFF

j_gene: TRBJ2-5
v_gene: TRBV5-1
CDR3aa: CASSLLAGVETQYF

j_gene: TRBJ2-3
v_gene: TRBV15
CDR3aa: CATAVAGLTHTQYF

j_gene: TRBJ2-4
v_gene: TRBV4-1
CDR3aa: CASSQGKPSSQGKNIQYF

j_gene: TRBJ2-7
v_gene: TRBV18
CDR3aa: CASSPPGQGHDEAREQYF

j_gene: TRBJ2-5
v_gene: TRBV4-1
CDR3aa: CASSPSPGERGQETQYF

j_gene: TRBJ2-7
v_gene: TRBV7-2
CDR3aa: CASSWGVGEQYF

j_gene: TRBJ1-5
v_gene: TRBV5-8
CDR3aa: CASSFNAGARQPQHF

j_gene: TRBJ2-7
v_gene: TRBV5-6
CDR3aa: CASSLRSGALSYEQYF

j_gene: TRBJ2-5
v_gene: TRBV6-1
CDR3aa: CASSEHRGWEETQYF

j_gene: TRBJ2-1
v_gene: TRBV4-1
CDR3aa: CASRRLAVSNEQFF

j_gene: TRBJ2-5
v_gene: TRBV7-9
CDR3aa: CASSPIHPEYQETQYF

j_gene: TRBJ2-7
v_gene: TRBV27
CDR3aa: CASSRHRDRRYEQYF

j_gene: TRBJ1-6
v_gene: TRBV7-2
CDR3aa: CASITSADNSPLHF

j_gene: TRBJ2-7
v_gene: TRBV7-9
CDR3aa: CASSLEGQPYEQYF

j_gene: TRBJ2-2
v_gene: TRBV27
CDR3aa: CASSGTGWTGELFF

j_gene: TRBJ2-7
v_gene: TRBV4-1
CDR3aa: CASSQESSGVYEQYF

j_gene: TRBJ2-3
v_gene: TRBV7-2
CDR3aa: CASSLGERDTDTQYF

j_gene: TRBJ2-7
v_gene: TRBV21-1
CDR3aa: CASSKALLGREQYF

j_gene: TRBJ2-1
v_gene: TRBV2
CDR3aa: CASSDGTSGRIYSYNEQFF

j_gene: TRBJ2-1
v_gene: TRBV6-9
CDR3aa: CASSYRDTHNEQFF

j_gene: TRBJ1-1
v_gene: TRBV10-3
CDR3aa: CAISNQIMNTEAFF

j_gene: TRBJ1-2
v_gene: TRBV6-6
CDR3aa: CASSTTGFLGGYTF

j_gene: TRBJ1-1
v_gene: TRBV5-1
CDR3aa: CASSLQGVGYTEAFF

j_gene: TRBJ1-2
v_gene: TRBV28
CDR3aa: CASSSTGEEVYGYTF

j_gene: TRBJ2-5
v_gene: TRBV2
CDR3aa: CASSGTGGPSETQYF

j_gene: TRBJ1-1
v_gene: TRBV6-5
CDR3aa: CATGAWGNTEAFF

j_gene: TRBJ2-7
v_gene: TRBV27
CDR3aa: CASSLEMGRGEQYF

j_gene: TRBJ1-1
v_gene: TRBV2
CDR3aa: CASRVGTGGTEAFF